This T cell receptor beta chain originates from a study of cytomegalovirus exposure and HLA in healthy donors. Study in general: It was reported in a later analysis that the same platform had been used for the 120 validation repertoires as for the approximately 670 first-cohort repertoires.

The V gene's germline CDR1 is ENHRY and CDR2 SYGVKD. With V trimmed by 4 bases and J by 3 bases, 3 bases remained unmatched. The CDR3 length is 13 residues. About this clone: Its antigen is currently unknown.

Measured with immunoSEQ multiplex PCR; TCRdb has only the in-frame clones, and not every one. The sample holds over 150,000 clones, 91% seen once. Study-wide results and limits: In the 95 to 150 validation repertoires, approximately 93% of cluster scores exceeded 0, per a later analysis.

This chain uses TRBV10-3 with TRBJ2-7; 7 bases are shared with TRBD2. The receptor's source is a woman aged 18 to 35 in good health and CMV-seropositive. Source material: PBMCs. The CDR3 loop reads CAISVLADYEQYF. CDR3 DNA: TGTGCCATCAGTGTGCTAGCGGACTACGAGCAGTACTTC.